The clone carrying this T cell receptor (beta chain) occurred a few times. The data were obtained in a study of response to subunit inactivated influenza vaccine. MiXCR, run by TCRdb on the RT-PCR reads, gives a single entry per CDR3 protein. Of roughly 540,000 distinct CDR3 sequences listed, under 25% were seen once; the top ten hold roughly 2.8%. Germline V gene lookup returns CDR1 DFQATT and CDR2 SNEGSKA (reference sequence). This CDR3 contains 14 residues. Trimming pared 0 bases from V and 0 bases from J, leaving 7 bases between. This sample was shared with a second study, whose subject was T cells expressing NK-cell markers. That source reports: It was by 5'RACE template switching with UMIs that TCR beta cDNA was made. The eight sequenced donors comprised seven who were HCMV-seropositive and one who was seronegative. An anti-gamma-delta TCR antibody restricted sorting to alpha-beta TCR T cells in several experiments. In more than five donors, dominant CD3+CD56+NKG2C+ clones formed 1.0-7.0% of CD8+ cells.

Source: CD4+ T cells sorted from PBMCs, taken 11 to 12 days after vaccination. The chain couples TRBV20-1 to TRBJ2-3; D gene uncertain. This receptor was identified in a man aged 50 or older who received an inactivated influenza vaccine. This chain's CDR3 is CSARESSSTDTQYF. The CDR3 coding sequence is TGCAGTGCTAGAGAAAGTAGCAGCACAGATACGCAGTATTTT.